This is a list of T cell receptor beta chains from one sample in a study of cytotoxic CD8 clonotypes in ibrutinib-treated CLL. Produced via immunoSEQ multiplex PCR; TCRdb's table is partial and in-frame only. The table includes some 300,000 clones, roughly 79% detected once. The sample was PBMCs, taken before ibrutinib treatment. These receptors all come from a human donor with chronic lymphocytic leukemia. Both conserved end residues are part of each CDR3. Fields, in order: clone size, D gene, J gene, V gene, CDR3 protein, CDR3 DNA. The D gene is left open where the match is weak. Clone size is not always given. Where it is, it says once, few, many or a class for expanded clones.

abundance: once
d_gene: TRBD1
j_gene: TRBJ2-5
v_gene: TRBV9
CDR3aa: CASTRSGGSETQYF
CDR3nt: TGTGCCAGTACGCGGTCAGGGGGCTCAGAGACCCAGTACTTC

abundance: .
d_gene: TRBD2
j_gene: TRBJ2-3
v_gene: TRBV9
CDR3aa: CASSVRPGLAGDTQYF
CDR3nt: TGTGCCAGCAGCGTACGACCGGGACTAGCGGGAGATACGCAGTATTTT

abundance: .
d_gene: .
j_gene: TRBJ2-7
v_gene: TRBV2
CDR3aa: CASSDPVSVRYEQYF
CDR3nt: TGTGCCAGCAGTGACCCCGTGAGCGTGAGGTACGAGCAGTACTTC

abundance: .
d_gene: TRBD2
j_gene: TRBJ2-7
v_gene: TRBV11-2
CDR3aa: CASSRTSGNYEQYF
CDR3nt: TGTGCCAGCAGCCGGACTAGCGGAAACTACGAGCAGTACTTC

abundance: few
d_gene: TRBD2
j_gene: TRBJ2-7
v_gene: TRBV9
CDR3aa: CASSLGLAAREQYF
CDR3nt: TGTGCCAGCAGTCTAGGACTAGCGGCGAGGGAGCAGTACTTC

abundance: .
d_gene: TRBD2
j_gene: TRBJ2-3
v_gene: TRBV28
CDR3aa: CASSQGGSEDTQYF
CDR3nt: TGTGCCAGCAGCCAAGGCGGGAGCGAAGATACGCAGTATTTT

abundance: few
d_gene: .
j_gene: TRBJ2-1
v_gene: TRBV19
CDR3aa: CASSPTRSNEQFF
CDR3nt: TGTGCCAGTAGCCCGACACGTAGCAATGAGCAGTTCTTC

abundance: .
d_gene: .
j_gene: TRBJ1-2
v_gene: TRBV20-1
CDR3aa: CSARGINSAPF
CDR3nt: TGCAGTGCTAGGGGGATAAACTCGGCGCCCTTC

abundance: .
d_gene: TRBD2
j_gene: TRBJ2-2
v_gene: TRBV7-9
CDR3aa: CASSLGLAGVPGELFF
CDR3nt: TGTGCCAGCAGCTTGGGACTAGCGGGAGTCCCCGGGGAGCTGTTTTTT

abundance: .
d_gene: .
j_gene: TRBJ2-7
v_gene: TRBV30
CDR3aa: CAWSVPLDSYEQYF
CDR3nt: TGTGCCTGGAGTGTACCCCTGGACTCCTACGAGCAGTACTTC

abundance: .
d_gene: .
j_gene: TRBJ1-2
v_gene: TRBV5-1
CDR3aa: CASTPGPGQGANYGYTF
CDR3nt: TGCGCCAGCACCCCCGGCCCGGGGCAAGGAGCTAACTATGGCTACACCTTC

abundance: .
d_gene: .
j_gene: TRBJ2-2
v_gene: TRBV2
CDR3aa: CASRLSGELFF
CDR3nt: TGTGCCAGCCGGCTTTCCGGGGAGCTGTTTTTT

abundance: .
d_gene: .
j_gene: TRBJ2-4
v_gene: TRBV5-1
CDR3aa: CASSLGGGKNIQYF
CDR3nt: TGCGCCAGCAGCCTGGGTGGGGGCAAAAACATTCAGTACTTC

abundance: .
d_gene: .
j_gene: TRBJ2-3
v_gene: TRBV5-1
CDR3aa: CASLRSGGKDTQYF
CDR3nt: TGCGCCAGTCTGCGGTCAGGGGGGAAAGATACGCAGTATTTT

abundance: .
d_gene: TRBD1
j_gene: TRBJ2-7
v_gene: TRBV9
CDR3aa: CASSPPGGTWYEQYF
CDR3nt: TGTGCCAGCAGCCCCCCAGGGGGTACTTGGTACGAGCAGTACTTC

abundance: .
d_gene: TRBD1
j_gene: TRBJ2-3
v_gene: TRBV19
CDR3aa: CASNPGQITDTQYF
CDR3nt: TGTGCCAGTAATCCGGGACAGATAACAGATACGCAGTATTTT

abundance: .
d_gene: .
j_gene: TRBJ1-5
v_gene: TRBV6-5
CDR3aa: CASRTGMGQPQHF
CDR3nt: TGTGCCAGCAGGACTGGTATGGGTCAGCCCCAGCATTTT

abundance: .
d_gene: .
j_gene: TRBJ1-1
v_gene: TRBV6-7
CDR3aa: CASSYSIGGSNTEAFF
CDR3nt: TGTGCCAGCAGTTACTCGATAGGAGGGTCCAACACTGAAGCTTTCTTT

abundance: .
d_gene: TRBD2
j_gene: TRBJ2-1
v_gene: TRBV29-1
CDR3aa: CSVRGLAFVFEQFF
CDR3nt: TGCAGCGTTCGCGGACTAGCGTTTGTATTTGAGCAGTTCTTC

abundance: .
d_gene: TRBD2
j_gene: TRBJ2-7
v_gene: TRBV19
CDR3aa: CASSTTAGPYEQYF
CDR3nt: TGTGCCAGTAGTACGACAGCGGGACCCTACGAGCAGTACTTC

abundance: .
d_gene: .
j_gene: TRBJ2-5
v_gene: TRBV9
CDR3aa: CASSVPTGQETQYF
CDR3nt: TGTGCCAGCAGCGTACCGACAGGCCAAGAGACCCAGTACTTC

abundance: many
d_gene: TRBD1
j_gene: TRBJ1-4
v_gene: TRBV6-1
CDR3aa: CASSEGTGFEKLFF
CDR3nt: TGTGCCAGCAGTGAAGGGACAGGGTTTGAAAAACTGTTTTTT

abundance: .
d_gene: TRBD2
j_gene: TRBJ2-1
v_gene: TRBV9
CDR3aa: CASSPGGLAVSSYNEQFF
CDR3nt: TGTGCCAGCAGCCCAGGTGGACTAGCGGTAAGCTCCTACAATGAGCAGTTCTTC